This T cell receptor (beta chain) was identified during a study of cytomegalovirus exposure and HLA in healthy donors. Study-wide results and limits: The tendency of first-cohort TCR clusters to co-occur in the 100 to 150 validation repertoires was identified by a subsequent analysis. The authors listed 150 to 200 TCR beta chains as cytomegalovirus-associated.

The CDR3 is made up of 14 amino acids. The junction had 9 bases not matched to a gene; V was cut back by 3 bases and J by 7 bases. CDR1 is SGHNT, CDR2 YYREEE, per germline (reference sequence). Comments on this clone: The antigen remains undetermined.

Clones were read by immunoSEQ multiplex PCR, and TCRdb kept only the in-frame ones, dropping some. Here the sample spans tens of thousands of clones, more than 80% being singletons. Donors were drawn from the approximately 120-subject validation cohort, separate from the roughly 610-subject first cohort. The receptor's source is a woman aged 18-29 years in good health and CMV-seronegative. Material for sequencing was PBMCs. The chain recombines TRBV5-4 with TRBJ1-2, with 7 nucleotides matching TRBD1. The CDR3 DNA reads as TGTGCCAGCAGCTCCGACAGGGTGGATGGTGGCTACACCTTC. This gives the protein CASSSDRVDGGYTF.